This entry lists 21 T cell receptor beta chains sequenced from one sample in a study of CD8 T cells in Susac syndrome. Random hexamers served to reverse transcribe roughly 0.5 to 1 ug RNA. TCRdb reprocessed the immunoSEQ multiplex PCR reads via MiXCR and lists one record per CDR3 protein. The profile covers about 280,000 distinct CDR3 sequences, with 70% to 90% appearing a single time and approximately 0.11% taken by the ten largest. The sample was CD8+ T cells from PBMCs. These receptors were taken from a human donor with multiple sclerosis.

This rearrangement joins TRBV28 to TRBJ2-5; D gene ambiguous. V was cut by 4 bases and J by 3 bases, with 15 bases left in between. This CDR3 is built from 15 residues. Germline CDR1 and CDR2: MDHEN and SYDVKM. The CDR3 DNA reads as TGTGCCAGCAGTTCCGTCTTACGCAGCAAAGAGACCCAGTACTTC. Amino acid sequence: CASSSVLRSKETQYF.

This rearrangement joins TRBV6-5 to TRBJ2-3, with TRBD2 as a possible D gene (5 bases). There are 17 residues in the CDR3. Germline CDR1 reads MNHEY; CDR2 reads SVGAGI. V was trimmed by 0 bases and J by 1 base, leaving 14 bases between them. The CDR3 loop reads CASSYSLQEDRTDTQYF. CDR3 DNA sequence: TGTGCCAGCAGTTACTCGCTTCAGGAGGACCGCACAGATACGCAGTATTTT.

This sequence joins TRBV4-1 and TRBJ1-1, with D possibly matching TRBD1 (5 bases). Trimming left V 4 bases short and J 4 bases short, with 19 bases between. The CDR3 runs to 16 residues. Germline CDR1 is MGHRA and CDR2 is YSYEKL. CDR3 in amino acids: CASSLRDGGMSTEAFF. The CDR3 coding sequence is TGCGCCAGCAGCCTCCGGGACGGAGGAATGAGCACTGAAGCTTTCTTT.

The chain recombines TRBV10-3 with TRBJ1-1; D unclear. Germline CDR1 ENHRY, CDR2 SYGVKD. V lost 2 bases to trimming and J lost 5 bases, with 12 bases between them. This CDR3 has 14 amino acids. In DNA, the CDR3 is TGTGCCATCAGTGAGCGTGGGTCCAGGACTGAAGCTTTCTTT. Translation gives CAISERGSRTEAFF.

This rearrangement joins TRBV4-2 to TRBJ2-1; no firm D call. The germline V gene encodes CDR1 LGHNA and CDR2 YNFKEQ. V lost 3 bases and J 4 bases, leaving 13 bases between the germline ends. The CDR3 length is 15 residues. CDR3 residues: CASSQAGEGYNEQFF. The CDR3, as DNA: TGTGCCAGCAGCCAGGCTGGAGAAGGTTACAATGAGCAGTTCTTC.

The V gene is TRBV27, the J gene TRBJ1-5; D is possibly TRBD1 (5 bases). Between the trimmed V and J ends, which lost 6 bases and 1 base, there was a span of 13 bases. Germline V gene data show CDR1 as MNHEY and CDR2 as SMNVEV (reference sequence). CDR3 length equals 15 residues. CDR3 sequence (DNA): TGTGCCAGCAGCTTCGGGGGGGGGAGCAATCAGCCCCAGCATTTT. Its translation is CASSFGGGSNQPQHF.

The gene calls are TRBV7-6 and TRBJ2-1, with no clear D. The CDR3 contains 16 residues. Trimming shortened V by 0 bases and J by 3 bases, and 12 bases separated the two germline ends. Germline CDR1 and CDR2: SGHVS and FNYEAQ. The CDR3 reads CASSLAVIGDYNEQFF. In nucleotides, the CDR3 is TGTGCCAGCAGCTTAGCGGTCATCGGAGACTACAATGAGCAGTTCTTC. The full variable domain, completed using reference TRBV7-6 and TRBJ2-1, is GAGVSQSPRYKVTKRGQDVALRCDPISGHVSLYWYRQALGQGPEFLTYFNYEAQQDKSGLPNDRFSAERPEGSISTLTIQRTEQRDSAMYRCASSLAVIGDYNEQFFGPGTRLTVL.

The J gene is TRBJ2-1, the V gene TRBV7-6; 10 bases are a match to TRBD2. The CDR3 is 16 amino acids. V shed 5 bases, J shed 4 bases, and the junction held 8 bases outside the gene matches. Germline loops: CDR1 SGHVS, CDR2 FNYEAQ. The CDR3 DNA reads TGTGCCAGCAGCCTCACCACTAGCGGGATTTACAATGAGCAGTTCTTC. It specifies CASSLTTSGIYNEQFF. Using reference TRBV7-6 and TRBJ2-1 for the parts outside the CDR3, the full variable domain is GAGVSQSPRYKVTKRGQDVALRCDPISGHVSLYWYRQALGQGPEFLTYFNYEAQQDKSGLPNDRFSAERPEGSISTLTIQRTEQRDSAMYRCASSLTTSGIYNEQFFGPGTRLTVL.

The chain joins TRBV20-1 to TRBJ2-6, with 8 positions matching TRBD2. Germline CDR1 is DFQATT and CDR2 is SNEGSKA (reference sequence). The trim removed 3 bases at V and 0 bases at J, leaving 4 bases unmatched. The CDR3 consists of 16 residues. The CDR3 DNA sequence: TGCAGTGCTAGTCCAGCGGGAGCCTCTGGGGCCAACGTCCTGACTTTC. Translation: CSASPAGASGANVLTF.

This clonotype was seen a handful of times. The chain links TRBV6-1 to TRBJ2-3; TRBD1 agrees at 7 bases. Germline V gives CDR1 MNHNS, CDR2 SASEGT. Germline trimming cut 8 bases from V and 9 bases from J; bases unmatched to any gene: 8. The CDR3 spans 12 residues. The CDR3 coding sequence is TGTGCCAGCCGGAAACACAGGGGAACGCAGTATTTT. Translated, it gives CASRKHRGTQYF.

This clonotype appeared a few times. The rearrangement uses TRBV6-2 or TRBV6-3 and TRBJ2-3; TRBD2 is a possible D gene (7 bases). The CDR3 consists of 17 residues. The germline V gene encodes CDR1 MNHEY and CDR2 SVGEGT. Trimming pared 0 bases from V and 2 bases from J, leaving 15 bases between. In DNA, the CDR3 is TGTGCCAGCAGTTACTCGACCCAGGGGACTACCACAGATACGCAGTATTTT. Encoded protein: CASSYSTQGTTTDTQYF.

V and J are TRBV28 and TRBJ2-7; 7 nucleotides agree with TRBD1. The CDR3 is made up of 16 amino acids. J was trimmed by 7 bases and V by 5 bases; bases with no gene match: 17. The V gene's germline CDR1 is MDHEN and CDR2 SYDVKM. The CDR3: CASSPLTRQGRGEQYF. The DNA of the CDR3 is TGTGCCAGCAGTCCCCTGACTCGACAGGGAAGGGGGGAGCAGTACTTC.

The chain couples TRBV21-1 to TRBJ1-6; TRBD1, the D gene given by the table, was not confirmed from the DNA. TRBV21-1 represents a pseudogene. This CDR3 spans 16 amino acids. This chain's CDR3 is CASSKALRTPISPLHF. The DNA of the CDR3 is TGTGCCAGCAGCAAAGCGCTCAGGACCCCCATTTCACCCCTCCACTTT.

The chain couples TRBV9 to TRBJ1-2, with D perhaps matching TRBD1 (6 bases). The germline V gene has CDR1 SGDLS and CDR2 YYNGEE. With 7 bases removed from V and 0 bases from J, the gap between germline ends came to 10 bases. The CDR3 covers 13 residues. The CDR3: CASGDKTNYGYTF. Written as DNA, the CDR3 is TGTGCCAGCGGGGACAAAACTAACTATGGCTACACCTTC.

The chain has TRBV9 and TRBJ2-7, with 7 bases aligning to TRBD2. The CDR3 is made up of 15 amino acids. With 2 bases clipped from V and 3 bases from J, the junction kept 8 bases outside the gene matches. Germline loops: CDR1 SGDLS, CDR2 YYNGEE. The CDR3 loop reads CASSVGGGRVYEQYF. CDR3 DNA sequence: TGTGCCAGCAGCGTTGGCGGCGGGAGAGTCTACGAGCAGTACTTC.

The chain employs TRBV29-1 and TRBJ2-3; D may be TRBD1 or TRBD2 (5 bases each). V lost 4 bases and J 2 bases, leaving 22 bases between the germline ends. The germline CDR1 and CDR2 sequences are SQVTM and ANQGSEA. This CDR3 has 17 residues. The CDR3 region has the DNA TGCAGCGTTGTGTTCGGGGCTCGCTCACTAAACACAGATACGCAGTATTTT. Translated: CSVVFGARSLNTDTQYF.

The chain uses TRBV9 and TRBJ2-1, with 11 positions matching TRBD2. J gave up 4 bases and V 3 bases, and 3 bases lay outside the gene matches. This CDR3 region has 15 residues. Germline V lookup: CDR1 SGDLS, CDR2 YYNGEE. The CDR3 nucleotides are TGTGCCAGCAGCGCAGGACTAGCGGGTTACAATGAGCAGTTCTTC. The encoded protein is CASSAGLAGYNEQFF. Full variable domain (outside the CDR3, taken from reference TRBV9 and TRBJ2-1): DSGVTQTPKHLITATGQRVTLRCSPRSGDLSVYWYQQSLDQGLQFLIQYYNGEERAKGNILERFSAQQFPDLHSELNLSSLELGDSALYFCASSAGLAGYNEQFFGPGTRLTVL.

This clonotype was detected only a few times. The rearrangement uses TRBV30 and TRBJ2-7, with 9 bases matching TRBD1. After removal of 1 base from V and 5 bases from J, the junction contained 3 bases not matched to a gene. Germline V gene lookup returns CDR1 GTSNPN and CDR2 SVGIG (reference sequence). The length of the CDR3 is 13 residues. CDR3 DNA sequence: TGTGCCTGGAGTGGGACAGGGGCCCACGAGCAGTACTTC. Its translation is CAWSGTGAHEQYF. Filled out from reference TRBV30 and TRBJ2-7, the complete variable domain reads SQTIHQWPATLVQPVGSPLSLECTVEGTSNPNLYWYRQAAGRGLQLLFYSVGIGQISSEVPQNLSASRPQDRQFILSSKKLLLSDSGFYLCAWSGTGAHEQYFGPGTRLTVT.

The chain uses TRBV2 and TRBJ2-1; D perhaps matches TRBD2 (5 bases). The CDR3 covers 12 residues. Germline lookup yields CDR1 SNHLY and CDR2 FYNNEI. The germline V and J ends were trimmed by 10 bases and 6 bases, with 13 bases remaining between them. CDR3 in DNA: TGTGCCACCTACCGGGCGGGCAATGAGCAGTTCTTC. This encodes CATYRAGNEQFF.

The chain joins TRBV5-6 to TRBJ2-3; 10 positions agree with TRBD2. The CDR3 consists of 20 residues. Per the germline V gene, CDR1 is SGHDT and CDR2 is YYEEEE. The V and J ends lost 4 bases and 0 bases, in that order; junction bases with no gene match: 17. CDR3 amino acids: CASSQLFHAGTSDSTDTQYF. The CDR3 DNA follows: TGTGCCAGCAGCCAGCTTTTCCACGCCGGGACTAGCGATAGCACAGATACGCAGTATTTT.

V gene TRBV5-6 combines with J gene TRBJ1-1, with D perhaps TRBD1 (6 bases). Germline-derived CDR1 and CDR2 are SGHDT and YYEEEE. The CDR3 covers 12 residues. V lost 0 bases to trimming and J lost 11 bases, with 11 bases between them. This chain's CDR3 is CASSLGTEGAFF. The CDR3 DNA is TGTGCCAGCAGCTTGGGGACAGAGGGGGCTTTCTTT. Complete variable domain (other parts from reference TRBV5-6 and TRBJ1-1): DAGVTQSPTHLIKTRGQQVTLRCSPKSGHDTVSWYQQALGQGPQFIFQYYEEEERQRGNFPDRFSGHQFPNYSSELNVNALLLGDSALYLCASSLGTEGAFFGQGTRLTVV.